The text below deals with one T cell receptor beta chain. The antigen remains unidentified. V was clipped by 0 bases and J by 6 bases; unmatched bases: 8. Per the germline V gene, CDR1 is LNHNV and CDR2 is YYDKDF (reference sequence). The length of the CDR3 is 16 residues. The assay was immunoSEQ multiplex PCR, and TCRdb's table has in-frame clones only and misses some. Seen here are about 91,000 clones, more than 90% observed once, and the top ten hold approximately 9%. The data belong to a study of PD-L1 blockade in urothelial cancer. Study background: Male sex and bladder-origin urothelial cancer characterized about 90% of the roughly 29 patients. Chemotherapy regimens numbering 0 to 3 had been given to patients. Study-wide points: Patients who had durable benefit saw their tumor-associated blood clones expand more at 3 weeks. Below-median pretreatment blood TCR clonality was associated with improved progression-free and overall survival.

The J gene is TRBJ2-3, the V gene TRBV15; TRBD2 matches 8 bases. The TCR was taken from a man aged 60 to 69 with urothelial cancer. This sample comprised PBMCs, obtained around atezolizumab (anti-PD-L1) treatment. In DNA form, the CDR3 reads TGTGCCACCAGCAGAGATACGAGCGGGGGCGGGGATACGCAGTATTTT. Protein: CATSRDTSGGGDTQYF.